The 5 T cell receptor beta chains listed next were all sequenced from one sample in a study of human T cells and chemical hapten exposure listed by TCRdb under 2021. Library generation was performed with RACE. These reads were obtained on a NextSeq 500. The public reads were run again by TCRdb, first through fastp at Q25 and then through MiXCR, and only productive beta chains were kept. Records with the same CDR3 protein are collapsed into one entry carrying the most frequent genes and DNA. The table for this sample lists around 260,000 distinct CDR3 sequences; 8.6% of them were counted only once. About 2.5% of the sample rests with the top ten. Taken with the paper, the label for time point translates to: pre-sensitization, week 0. The treatment or condition label for this specimen denotes: therapeutic diphenylcyclopropenone sensitization with weekly scalp DPC. Sequenced here: whole blood, sampled in connection with sensitization to the hapten diphenylcyclopropenone (DPC). Source of these receptors: a middle-aged woman with alopecia areata. Some clones in this sample may be carry-over from other donors' samples.

This clonotype was found a few times. The DNA of the CDR3 is TGTGCCAGCCGATTACAGGGGGCGGAGGAGACCCAGTACTTC. It is translated as CASRLQGAEETQYF. The V and J genes are TRBV6-2 or TRBV6-3 and TRBJ2-5, with 9 bases lining up with TRBD1. Trimming at V came to 8 bases and at J to 5 bases, leaving 9 bases not matched to a gene. The CDR3 is 14 residues long. CDR1 and CDR2 from the germline V gene are MNHEY and SVGEGT.

This clonotype was observed a few times. This chain uses TRBV20-1 with TRBJ2-4; the D gene is possibly TRBD1 (6 bases). Germline V gene lookup returns CDR1 DFQATT and CDR2 SNEGSKA (reference sequence). The ends were cut back, 0 bases at V and 7 bases at J, with 19 bases in the middle. This CDR3 has 16 residues. As DNA, the CDR3 is TGCAGTGCTAGAGATCCTGGGGCAGGGGAGTGGAACATTCAGTACTTC. This translates into CSARDPGAGEWNIQYF.

This clonotype was detected many times. The chain is built from TRBV7-9 and TRBJ1-1; D possibly corresponds to TRBD1 (6 bases). Trimming stripped 1 base from V and 6 bases from J, with 12 bases between. The CDR3 loop spans 14 amino acids. Germline values: CDR1 SEHNR, CDR2 FQNEAQ (reference sequence). CDR3 nucleotide sequence: TGTGCCAGCAGCTTAGACAGGGTGGGCGCTGAAGCTTTCTTT. It is translated as CASSLDRVGAEAFF. The full variable domain, completed using reference TRBV7-9 and TRBJ1-1, is DTGVSQNPRHKITKRGQNVTFRCDPISEHNRLYWYRQTLGQGPEFLTYFQNEAQLEKSRLLSDRFSAERPKGSFSTLEIQRTEQGDSAMYLCASSLDRVGAEAFFGQGTRLTVV.

This clonotype was seen only a few times. This CDR3 is CASTLLAGFETQYF. CDR3 bases: TGTGCCAGCACCCTTCTAGCGGGATTTGAGACCCAGTACTTC. This chain uses TRBV7-2 with TRBJ2-5; TRBD2 aligns across 9 bases. After removal of 7 bases from V and 5 bases from J, the junction contained 8 bases not matched to a gene. The CDR3 extends over 14 amino acids. In germline, CDR1 is SGHTA, CDR2 FQGNSA.

The table lists this clonotype with a few counts. The gene calls are TRBV7-9 and TRBJ2-5; the D is unclear. Trimming left V 3 bases short and J 5 bases short, with 13 bases between. This CDR3 has 14 residues. The germline V gene encodes CDR1 SEHNR and CDR2 FQNEAQ (reference sequence). The CDR3 nucleotides are TGTGCCAGCAGCTTGATGAGAGACGTCGAGACCCAGTACTTC. This gives the protein CASSLMRDVETQYF.